This T cell receptor beta chain was sequenced in a study of neoadjuvant anti-PD-1 for oral cavity cancer. Study overall: Before surgery, most patients got three to four biweekly 3 mg/kg nivolumab doses. Patients without progression received a fourth nivolumab dose around day 43, then surgical resection on days 50-56.

Profiled with immunoSEQ multiplex PCR; TCRdb holds only in-frame clones, not every one. This sample has tens of thousands of clones, with over 70% found just once. Patients were newly diagnosed with stage II-IVA oral cavity squamous cell carcinoma without prior systemic or radiation treatment. These oral cavity squamous cell carcinomas were HPV-negative and locally advanced. The specimen comprised PBMCs, sampled before nivolumab (anti-PD-1) treatment. This receptor was obtained from a person aged 40 to 85 with oral cavity squamous cell carcinoma.

The CDR3 nucleotides are TGTGCCAGCAGGAGGACTAGCGGGGGGGCAGGTGCAGATACGCAGTATTTT. Translation: CASRRTSGGAGADTQYF. The chain has TRBV2 and TRBJ2-3, with 15 positions matching TRBD2. The CDR3 consists of 17 residues. Germline-derived CDR1 and CDR2 are SNHLY and FYNNEI. Trimming at V came to 6 bases and at J to 4 bases, leaving 8 bases not matched to a gene.